A single sample is the source of the 16 T cell receptor beta chains below, sequenced in a study of tumor-infiltrating lymphocytes in primary liver carcinoma. Scientists recovered RNA and DNA together from around 18-30 mg of unsorted bulk tissue. From approximately 0.5 ug of total RNA, TCR beta-specific cDNA was reverse-transcribed using a constant-region primer. Generation of the TCR beta libraries relied on three nested multiplex PCR rounds using slightly modified ARM-PCR. TRBV1-TRBV30 forward and Cbeta reverse primers drove the first two roughly 10-cycle rounds. TCRdb used MiXCR to reprocess the multiplex PCR reads, holding one entry per CDR3 protein. The sample yields some 130,000 distinct CDR3 sequences, 55% to 70% seen once. Sequenced input: tumor-adjacent normal liver tissue. These TCRs come from a woman aged 55-69 years with primary liver carcinoma and hepatitis B virus infection.

Worth noting for this clonotype: An end of the junction differs from the germline gene, which may be a read error. The chain recombines TRBV11-2 with TRBJ2-2, with D possibly matching TRBD2 (5 bases). The CDR3 has 15 residues. CDR1 and CDR2 (germline): SGHAT, FQNNGV. The CDR3 here is CANSHPQGPTGELFF. The CDR3 region has the DNA TGTGCCAACAGCCATCCGCAAGGACCGACCGGGGAGCTATTTTTT.

In regard to this clonotype: One end of the junction does not line up with germline, which may come from a read error. The chain is built from TRBV7-8 and TRBJ2-1; D assignment may be TRBD1 or TRBD2 (6 bases each). This CDR3 is 14 amino acids long. Germline values: CDR1 SGHVS, CDR2 FQNEAQ. The CDR3 sequence: CVSSRKPRGDEQFF. In DNA form, the CDR3 reads TGTGTCAGCAGCCGAAAACCGAGGGGGGATGAGCAGTTCTTC.

About this clonotype: No conserved phenylalanine or tryptophan is present at the end of the CDR3, so a read error is the likely explanation. The chain recombines TRBV28 with TRBJ1-3; TRBD1 is a possible D gene (6 bases). Germline V CDR1 and CDR2: MDHEN, SYDVKM. With 8 bases removed from V and 0 bases from J, the gap between germline ends came to 8 bases. CDR3 length: 13 amino acids. CDR3 sequence reads: CASSGVSGNTIYL. The CDR3, as DNA: TGTGCCAGCTCAGGGGTCTCTGGAAACACCATATATTTA.

The genes are TRBV28 and TRBJ2-7; TRBD2 matches 7 bases. Losses at the gene ends were 7 bases for V and 6 bases for J; bases not matched to a gene: 21. The length of the CDR3 is 17 residues. In germline, CDR1 is MDHEN, CDR2 SYDVKM. CDR3 sequence reads: CASTPVGGWKYKGEQYF. CDR3 coding DNA: TGTGCCAGCACTCCTGTGGGAGGGTGGAAGTATAAGGGCGAGCAGTACTTC.

The chain employs TRBV5-1 and TRBJ2-3; a possible D gene is TRBD1 (5 bases). Germline CDR1 and CDR2: SGHRS and YFSETQ. The V and J ends lost 10 bases and 3 bases respectively, with 18 bases between them. The CDR3 has 14 amino acids. The CDR3 sequence: CAGSSDRITDTQYF. The DNA of the CDR3 is TGCGCCGGTAGCTCCGACAGAATAACAGATACGCAGTATTTT. Variable domain in full (rest from reference TRBV5-1 and TRBJ2-3): KAGVTQTPRYLIKTRGQQVTLSCSPISGHRSVSWYQQTPGQGLQFLFEYFSETQRNKGNFPGRFSGRQFSNSRSEMNVSTLELGDSALYLCAGSSDRITDTQYFGPGTRLTVL.

As to this clonotype: The junction shows a germline mismatch at one end, possibly a read error. The chain employs TRBV28 and TRBJ1-5; D may be TRBD1 (5 bases). The CDR3 extends over 16 amino acids. CDR1 and CDR2 (germline): MDHEN, SYDVKM. The CDR3 bases are TGTGCCAGCAGTTTCCGAGGGGACTGGGGCAATCAGCACCAGCATTTT. Translated, it gives CASSFRGDWGNQHQHF.

The J gene is TRBJ2-1, the V gene TRBV29-1; the match to TRBD2 covers 7 bases. There are 16 residues in the CDR3. CDR1 is SQVTM, CDR2 ANQGSEA, per germline. V trimming: 4 bases; J trimming: 16 bases; junction bases outside the gene matches: 25. The CDR3 nucleotides are TGCAGCGTTGCATACCCCACTAGCGAACTATACAATGAGCGATTCTTC. It codes for CSVAYPTSELYNERFF.

With regard to this clonotype: One junction end does not reproduce the germline sequence, and a read error may be involved. The chain uses TRBV6-4 and TRBJ2-3; TRBD2 matches 8 bases. The CDR3 is made up of 16 amino acids. Germline V gene data show CDR1 as MRHNA and CDR2 as SNTAGT. The CDR3 DNA is TGTGCCAGCAGTGAGTCTAGCGGGTCTAACACAGAAACGCAGTATTTT. Translating it yields CASSESSGSNTETQYF.

The rearrangement joins TRBV7-9 to TRBJ2-1; TRBD2 might be the D (5 bases). With 1 base removed from V and 0 bases from J, the gap between germline ends came to 13 bases. The CDR3 length is 17 residues. The germline CDR1 and CDR2 sequences are SEHNR and FQNEAQ (reference sequence). CDR3 DNA sequence: TGTGCCAGCAGCTTAGGTGGGCATGGGAGCTCCTACAATGAGCAGTTCTTC. It codes for CASSLGGHGSSYNEQFF.

V is TRBV11-2 and J is TRBJ1-1; TRBD1 is a possible D gene (5 bases). V lost 5 bases to trimming and J lost 5 bases, with 24 bases between them. In germline, CDR1 is SGHAT, CDR2 FQNNGV. The CDR3 sequence is 17 residues long. The DNA of the CDR3 is TGTGCCAGCAGCCCGACATGGCGTGGGGGTAAAGGTACTGAAGCTTTCTTT. This translates into CASSPTWRGGKGTEAFF.

A word on this clonotype: This may arise from a read error, as a much more abundant clone is one base away. This chain joins TRBV6-4 and TRBJ2-1, with D unclear. The V gene lost 6 bases and the J gene lost 5 bases, with 11 bases spanning the gap. The CDR3 totals 13 residues. Germline-derived CDR1 and CDR2 are MRHNA and SNTAGT. The CDR3 here is CASSETNDNEQFF. Here the CDR3 DNA reads TGTGCCAGCAGCGAGACCAACGACAATGAGCAGTTCTTC.

This clonotype was observed many times. The rearrangement links TRBV7-9 to TRBJ2-3; 12 bases are shared with TRBD2. This CDR3 comprises 17 residues. J was trimmed by 8 bases and V by 5 bases; bases with no gene match: 14. Germline loops: CDR1 SEHNR, CDR2 FQNEAQ (reference sequence). The CDR3 region has the DNA TGTGCCAGCAGCCCGACTGTCTCTAGCGGGAGGGCCGGTACGCAGTATTTT. Protein: CASSPTVSSGRAGTQYF.

This clonotype was observed at least ten times. The V and J genes are TRBV6-6 and TRBJ2-7; 10 bases fit TRBD1. CDR1 and CDR2 from the germline V gene are MNHNY and SVGAGI (reference sequence). Trimming removed 6 bases from V and 0 bases from J; junction bases left unmatched: 11. The CDR3 contains 17 residues. CDR3 nucleotides: TGTGCCAGCAGAGGAGACAGGGGGCTTACCTACTCCTACGAGCAGTACTTC. Its translation is CASRGDRGLTYSYEQYF.

This clonotype was seen more than once but under ten times. Since a much larger clone is just one base distant, this may be a read error. V usage is TRBV12-5 and J usage is TRBJ2-7; maybe TRBD2 (6 bases). From germline, CDR1 is LGHNT and CDR2 FRNRAP. The CDR3 totals 14 residues. Trimming removed 3 bases from V and 2 bases from J, with 11 bases in between. In DNA, the CDR3 is TGTGCTAGTGGTTTCGACGGGGGAGCCTACGAGCAGTACTTC. This codes for CASGFDGGAYEQYF. Full variable domain (remainder filled in from reference TRBV12-5 and TRBJ2-7): DARVTQTPRHKVTEMGQEVTMRCQPILGHNTVFWYRQTMMQGLELLAYFRNRAPLDDSGMPKDRFSAEMPDATLATLKIQPSEPRDSAVYFCASGFDGGAYEQYFGPGTRLTVT.

On this clonotype itself: A read error may explain this, as a much larger clone is one base away. Without the conserved terminal phenylalanine or tryptophan, this CDR3 likely stems from a read error. CDR3 protein: CASSHNRGVMGEQFL. As DNA, the CDR3 is TGTGCCAGCAGCCATAATAGGGGGGTGATGGGGGAGCAGTTCTTA. This chain uses TRBV7-9 with TRBJ2-1; either TRBD1 or TRBD2 may fit D (6 bases each). The ends were cut back, 5 bases at V and 10 bases at J, with 21 bases in the middle. Germline V gene sequence: CDR1 SEHNR, CDR2 FQNEAQ (reference sequence). This CDR3 spans 15 amino acids.

Details on this clonotype: Mismatch with germline at one junction end may stem from a read error. This sequence joins TRBV5-1 and TRBJ2-3; 7 bases align to TRBD2. This CDR3 has 16 residues. CDR1 is SGHRS, CDR2 YFSETQ, per germline. The chain's CDR3 is CASSLREAGETDRQYF. The CDR3, as DNA: TGCGCCAGCAGCTTGAGGGAGGCGGGAGAGACAGATAGGCAGTATTTT.